The 32 T cell receptor beta chains presented below share a single source sample, sequenced in a study of shared clonotypes between healthy human individuals. The naive CD8 population came from CD45RO-negative cells selected for CCR7, without terminally differentiated effector memory CD45RA+ cells. Some clones are missing from TCRdb's copy, which holds only in-frame ones; the method was immunoSEQ multiplex PCR. The sample shows just over 2,000,000 clones, roughly 95% of them seen only once. Sequenced material: naive CD8+ T cells sorted from blood. The receptor source for this set is a young man in good health.

The chain links TRBV11-3 to TRBJ2-3; 10 bases fit TRBD1. CDR3 size: 16 residues. Germline CDR1 SGHNT, CDR2 YENEEA. The J segment lost 6 bases and the V segment lost 5 bases, leaving 11 bases of the junction unmatched. The CDR3 DNA reads TGTGCCAGCAGCCGATCGGACAGGGGGTCGACTGATACGCAGTATTTT. This codes for CASSRSDRGSTDTQYF.

V and J are TRBV15 and TRBJ2-5; 8 positions agree with TRBD1. This CDR3 contains 14 residues. Germline assignment: CDR1 LNHNV and CDR2 YYDKDF (reference sequence). Unmatched junction bases numbered 2, after V lost 5 bases and J lost 0 bases. CDR3 sequence reads: CATSGQGNQETQYF. The CDR3 DNA sequence: TGTGCCACCAGCGGACAGGGAAACCAAGAGACCCAGTACTTC. The full variable domain, its missing parts supplied by reference TRBV15 and TRBJ2-5, is DAMVIQNPRYQVTQFGKPVTLSCSQTLNHNVMYWYQQKSSQAPKLLFHYYDKDFNNEADTPDNFQSRRPNTSFCFLDIRSPGLGDTAMYLCATSGQGNQETQYFGPGTRLLVL.

This clone was recorded only once. Other DNA sequences in the same sample also yield this CDR3. The chain recombines TRBV9 with TRBJ2-5; TRBD1 matches 7 bases. Germline V gene data show CDR1 as SGDLS and CDR2 as YYNGEE. With V trimmed by 4 bases and J by 2 bases, 8 bases remained unmatched. The CDR3 covers 15 residues. CDR3: CASSPRQGSQETQYF. As DNA, the CDR3 is TGTGCCAGCAGCCCCCGACAGGGTTCACAAGAGACCCAGTACTTC. Using reference TRBV9 and TRBJ2-5 for the parts outside the CDR3, the full variable domain is DSGVTQTPKHLITATGQRVTLRCSPRSGDLSVYWYQQSLDQGLQFLIQYYNGEERAKGNILERFSAQQFPDLHSELNLSSLELGDSALYFCASSPRQGSQETQYFGPGTRLLVL.

V gene TRBV7-6 combines with J gene TRBJ2-1, with TRBD2 identical over 7 bases. This CDR3 is built from 14 residues. Germline-derived CDR1 and CDR2 are SGHVS and FNYEAQ. The V and J ends lost 5 bases and 2 bases, in that order; junction bases with no gene match: 3. CDR3 in DNA: TGTGCCAGCAGCATAAGCGGGGCCTACAATGAGCAGTTCTTC. Translating it yields CASSISGAYNEQFF. The variable domain in full, with the rest retrieved from reference TRBV7-6 and TRBJ2-1, is GAGVSQSPRYKVTKRGQDVALRCDPISGHVSLYWYRQALGQGPEFLTYFNYEAQQDKSGLPNDRFSAERPEGSISTLTIQRTEQRDSAMYRCASSISGAYNEQFFGPGTRLTVL.

In the case of this clone: At the DNA level, this CDR3 is encoded by other sequences in the same sample as well. This rearrangement joins TRBV28 to TRBJ2-7, with unresolved D. CDR1 is MDHEN and CDR2 is SYDVKM in the germline V gene. The CDR3 contains 14 residues. The V end was cut by 3 bases, the J end by 0 bases, with 9 bases between. This chain's CDR3 is CASSFVGSSYEQYF. The CDR3 DNA sequence: TGTGCCAGCAGTTTCGTCGGCAGCTCCTACGAGCAGTACTTC.

The chain employs TRBV30 and TRBJ2-5, with TRBD2 matching 8 bases. Germline V gene sequence: CDR1 GTSNPN, CDR2 SVGIG (reference sequence). The CDR3 runs 17 residues. J lost 5 bases, V lost 7 bases, and 21 bases had no gene match. The CDR3: CASLPLADAWGKETQYF. CDR3 nucleotides: TGTGCCTCCCTACCACTAGCGGATGCATGGGGGAAGGAGACCCAGTACTTC.

The V call is TRBV4-1, the J call TRBJ2-1; D ambiguous. The CDR3 has 14 amino acids. V lost 0 bases and J 4 bases, leaving 7 bases between the germline ends. From germline, CDR1 is MGHRA and CDR2 YSYEKL. CDR3 protein: CASSQDLQYNEQFF. CDR3 nucleotide sequence: TGCGCCAGCAGCCAAGATCTGCAATACAATGAGCAGTTCTTC.

The chain combines TRBV9 with TRBJ1-4, with D maybe TRBD1 (6 bases). Germline V CDR1 and CDR2: SGDLS, YYNGEE. The CDR3 has 15 amino acids. Trimming cost V 0 bases and J 7 bases, with 13 bases left between them. The CDR3 coding sequence is TGTGCCAGCAGCGTAGTGGGACAAACGGGTGAAAAACTGTTTTTT. This gives the protein CASSVVGQTGEKLFF.

The J gene is TRBJ2-3, the V gene TRBV5-6; 9 nucleotides agree with TRBD2. V lost 4 bases, J lost 3 bases, and 6 bases stayed unmatched. CDR3 size: 15 residues. Germline assignment: CDR1 SGHDT and CDR2 YYEEEE. CDR3 amino acids: CASSDSGGWTDTQYF. In DNA, the CDR3 is TGTGCCAGCAGCGATAGCGGGGGTTGGACAGATACGCAGTATTTT.

This chain connects TRBV5-6 to TRBJ2-7; D unclear. Per germline, CDR1 SGHDT and CDR2 YYEEEE. The CDR3 runs 14 residues. The V end lost 4 bases, the J end lost 2 bases, and 13 bases lay between the germline ends. This chain's CDR3 is CASSQAGETYEQYF. CDR3 in DNA: TGTGCCAGCAGCCAGGCTGGGGAAACCTACGAGCAGTACTTC. The whole variable domain, remainder taken from reference TRBV5-6 and TRBJ2-7, is DAGVTQSPTHLIKTRGQQVTLRCSPKSGHDTVSWYQQALGQGPQFIFQYYEEEERQRGNFPDRFSGHQFPNYSSELNVNALLLGDSALYLCASSQAGETYEQYFGPGTRLTVT.

The rearrangement joins TRBV28 to TRBJ1-2, with 7 bases identical to TRBD1. V lost 7 bases and J lost 4; bases outside the gene matches: 9. Germline loops: CDR1 MDHEN, CDR2 SYDVKM. The CDR3 runs to 14 residues. The CDR3 protein is CASKRTGGSYGYTF. CDR3 sequence (DNA): TGTGCCAGCAAAAGGACAGGTGGATCCTATGGCTACACCTTC.

The genes are TRBV6-6 and TRBJ2-1; the D gene is possibly TRBD1 (6 bases). CDR1 is MNHNY, CDR2 SVGAGI, per germline (reference sequence). Trimming stripped 6 bases from V and 8 bases from J, with 14 bases between. CDR3 length: 13 amino acids. CDR3 loop: CASSPWGHDEQFF. CDR3 nucleotides: TGTGCCAGCAGCCCCTGGGGACATGATGAGCAGTTCTTC.

The chain has TRBV6-5 and TRBJ1-5; the D gene is possibly TRBD1 (5 bases). The CDR3 is 13 amino acids. V shed 4 bases and J shed 6 bases, with 10 bases lying between them. CDR1 is MNHEY and CDR2 is SVGAGI in the germline V gene. As DNA, the CDR3 is TGTGCCAGCAGTTCAGGGATTGCTCAGCCCCAGCATTTT. Its translation is CASSSGIAQPQHF.

The rearrangement links TRBV7-6 to TRBJ2-1; D is ambiguous. The CDR3 is 11 amino acids. The V end was cut by 6 bases, the J end by 7 bases, with 7 bases between. Germline-derived CDR1 and CDR2 are SGHVS and FNYEAQ. CDR3 in DNA: TGTGCCAGCAGGCTGGGTAATGAGCAGTTCTTC. Amino acids: CASRLGNEQFF. Together with reference TRBV7-6 and TRBJ2-1, the CDR3 gives the full variable domain: GAGVSQSPRYKVTKRGQDVALRCDPISGHVSLYWYRQALGQGPEFLTYFNYEAQQDKSGLPNDRFSAERPEGSISTLTIQRTEQRDSAMYRCASRLGNEQFFGPGTRLTVL.

A word on this clone: The same CDR3 arises from other DNA sequences in this sample as well. The chain links TRBV27 to TRBJ2-2; D is uncertain. Germline CDR1 and CDR2: MNHEY and SMNVEV (reference sequence). The CDR3 is 11 residues long. V was cut by 3 bases and J by 5 bases, with 1 base left in between. In DNA, the CDR3 is TGTGCCAGCAGTTTGACCGGGGAGCTGTTTTTT. Its protein is CASSLTGELFF.

The chain recombines TRBV2 with TRBJ2-7, with 8 bases matching TRBD2. CDR1 and CDR2 from the germline V gene are SNHLY and FYNNEI. The CDR3 loop spans 14 amino acids. V dropped 5 bases and J dropped 1; count of bases not matched to a gene: 4. The CDR3 sequence: CASSLAGWSYEQYF. As DNA, the CDR3 is TGTGCCAGCAGTTTAGCGGGGTGGTCCTACGAGCAGTACTTC.

The V call is TRBV30, the J call TRBJ2-7; D may match TRBD1 or TRBD2 (5 bases each). The CDR3 runs 11 residues. The germline V and J ends were trimmed by 5 bases and 7 bases, with 12 bases remaining between them. Germline lookup yields CDR1 GTSNPN and CDR2 SVGIG (reference sequence). The CDR3 DNA reads TGTGCCTGGGGGGGACCGTCGGAGCAGTACTTC. Protein: CAWGGPSEQYF.

This chain links TRBV6-5 with TRBJ1-5; 9 nucleotides agree with TRBD1. Trimming cost V 6 bases and J 9 bases; bases outside gene matches: 12. In germline, CDR1 is MNHEY, CDR2 SVGAGI. The CDR3 spans 15 residues. The CDR3 loop is CASSLTGTGIMPQHF. CDR3 bases: TGTGCCAGCAGCCTAACCGGGACAGGGATTATGCCCCAGCATTTT.

This clone was recorded only once. The rearrangement uses TRBV4-1 and TRBJ2-1; TRBD2 matches at 8 bases. The trim removed 0 bases at V and 6 bases at J, leaving 1 base unmatched. From germline, CDR1 is MGHRA and CDR2 YSYEKL. This CDR3 spans 14 amino acids. This CDR3 is CASSQEGLVNEQFF. CDR3 DNA sequence: TGCGCCAGCAGCCAAGAGGGACTAGTCAATGAGCAGTTCTTC.

V and J are TRBV5-1 and TRBJ2-3; 10 bases line up with TRBD2. The CDR3 contains 18 residues. The V gene's germline CDR1 is SGHRS and CDR2 YFSETQ. V was clipped by 0 bases and J by 5 bases; unmatched bases: 12. The CDR3: CASSLVTNLAGAGDTQYF. In DNA, the CDR3 is TGCGCCAGCAGCTTGGTAACCAATCTAGCGGGAGCTGGAGATACGCAGTATTTT.

The DNA of the CDR3 is TGCGCCAGCAGCCCACTTCAGGGGATGTATGGCTACACCTTC. Amino acids: CASSPLQGMYGYTF. The chain uses TRBV5-1 and TRBJ1-2; tentative D call: TRBD1 (6 bases). CDR1 and CDR2 (germline): SGHRS, YFSETQ. The CDR3 runs to 14 residues. V was clipped by 4 bases and J by 5 bases, with 15 bases between them.

This rearrangement joins TRBV5-4 to TRBJ2-7; no definite D call. V was cut by 1 base and J by 6 bases, with 11 bases left in between. The CDR3 has 13 amino acids. CDR1 SGHNT and CDR2 YYREEE come from the germline V gene (reference sequence). The CDR3 DNA follows: TGTGCCAGCAGCTTGTTTTCGGTCGCCGAGCAGTACTTC. It specifies CASSLFSVAEQYF.

The chain employs TRBV10-1 and TRBJ1-2; D remains unclear. CDR3 length: 15 residues. Trimming cost V 5 bases and J 4 bases, with 17 bases left between them. The germline CDR1 and CDR2 sequences are WNHNN and SYGVQD (reference sequence). The CDR3 here is CASSPSLERAYGYTF. In DNA, the CDR3 is TGCGCCAGCAGTCCCTCATTAGAGAGGGCCTATGGCTACACCTTC.

The chain has TRBV11-2 and TRBJ2-1; 7 bases line up with TRBD2. This CDR3 contains 16 residues. With 2 bases clipped from V and 8 bases from J, the junction kept 12 bases outside the gene matches. The germline gives CDR1 SGHAT, CDR2 FQNNGV. The CDR3 reads CASSLNLADMYHEQFF. CDR3 bases: TGTGCCAGCAGCTTAAACCTAGCGGACATGTACCATGAGCAGTTCTTC.

The chain carries TRBV9 and TRBJ2-1, with TRBD2 matching 7 bases. The CDR3 runs to 13 residues. The germline V gene encodes CDR1 SGDLS and CDR2 YYNGEE. The J segment lost 10 bases and the V segment lost 0 bases, leaving 4 bases of the junction unmatched. The CDR3 nucleotides read TGTGCCAGCAGCGTAGTTGTCGGGAGGGAGCAGTTCTTC. Its translation: CASSVVVGREQFF.

This chain connects TRBV28 to TRBJ2-7; 7 bases align to TRBD1. V lost 1 base, J lost 7 bases, and 13 bases stayed unmatched. The CDR3 sequence is 16 residues long. The germline gives CDR1 MDHEN, CDR2 SYDVKM. The CDR3 nucleotides are TGTGCCAGCAGTTTATCCCTCCGGGACAGTTTTTGGGAGCAGTACTTC. Translation: CASSLSLRDSFWEQYF.

The chain carries TRBV5-3 and TRBJ1-2; D gene ambiguous. TRBV5-3 is flagged as an ORF with uncertain function. The ends were cut back, 10 bases at V and 7 bases at J, with 14 bases in the middle. The CDR3 has 11 amino acids. The CDR3 coding sequence is TGTGCCGGATGCCCGGGGAGTGGCTACACCTTC. The encoded protein is CAGCPGSGYTF.

The rearrangement links TRBV19 to TRBJ2-1; D gene unclear. This CDR3 has 12 amino acids. Trimming took off 5 bases at V and 8 bases at J, with 10 bases between the two ends. CDR1 and CDR2 (germline): LNHDA, SQIVND (reference sequence). The CDR3 sequence is CASSPNVYEQFF. The CDR3 bases are TGTGCCAGTAGTCCCAACGTTTATGAGCAGTTCTTC.

In regard to this clone: At the DNA level, this CDR3 is encoded by other sequences in the same sample as well. V gene TRBV4-1 combines with J gene TRBJ2-7; possible D gene TRBD2, 6 bases. The CDR3 has 14 residues. Trimming left V 1 base short and J 4 bases short, with 11 bases between. Looked up from germline, CDR1 is MGHRA and CDR2 is YSYEKL. The chain's CDR3 is CASSQVGSLYEQYF. The CDR3 DNA follows: TGCGCCAGCAGCCAAGTCGGGAGCCTTTACGAGCAGTACTTC.

The chain employs TRBV28 and TRBJ2-7, with 7 bases lining up with TRBD1. From germline, CDR1 is MDHEN and CDR2 SYDVKM. J was trimmed by 3 bases and V by 6 bases; bases with no gene match: 8. There are 14 residues in the CDR3. The CDR3: CASSLDRTYYEQYF. The DNA for the CDR3 is TGTGCCAGCAGCTTGGACAGGACCTACTACGAGCAGTACTTC.

Comment on this clone: Other DNA sequences within the sample encode an identical CDR3. The J gene is TRBJ1-1, the V gene TRBV4-3, with unresolved D. The CDR3 length is 13 residues. Germline loops: CDR1 LGHNA, CDR2 YSLEER. V was pared by 1 base and J by 1 base, with 4 bases between. The CDR3 bases are TGCGCCAGCAGCCAAGGGTGGAACACTGAAGCTTTCTTT. Protein sequence: CASSQGWNTEAFF.

Concerning this clone itself: The sample contains more than one DNA sequence encoding this CDR3. The chain combines TRBV4-1 with TRBJ2-3; no definite D call. V lost 4 bases and J lost 4, with 6 bases in between. This CDR3 is built from 12 residues. Germline V gene sequence: CDR1 MGHRA, CDR2 YSYEKL. The CDR3 is CASSLGADTQYF. The CDR3 DNA reads as TGCGCCAGCAGCCTAGGTGCAGATACGCAGTATTTT.